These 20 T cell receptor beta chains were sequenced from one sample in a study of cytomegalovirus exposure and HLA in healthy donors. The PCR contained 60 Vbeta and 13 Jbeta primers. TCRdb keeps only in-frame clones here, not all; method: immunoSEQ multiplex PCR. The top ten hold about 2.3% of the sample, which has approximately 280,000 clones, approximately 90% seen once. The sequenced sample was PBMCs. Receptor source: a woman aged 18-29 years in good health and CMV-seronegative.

In DNA, the CDR3 is TGTGCCAGCAGCGTAGGAACAGGGTCGGGCTATGGCTACACCTTC. This translates into CASSVGTGSGYGYTF. The chain links TRBV9 to TRBJ1-2; TRBD1 might be the D (6 bases). This CDR3 has 15 residues. The germline V gene encodes CDR1 SGDLS and CDR2 YYNGEE. V dropped 0 bases and J dropped 4 bases, with 13 bases sitting between them.

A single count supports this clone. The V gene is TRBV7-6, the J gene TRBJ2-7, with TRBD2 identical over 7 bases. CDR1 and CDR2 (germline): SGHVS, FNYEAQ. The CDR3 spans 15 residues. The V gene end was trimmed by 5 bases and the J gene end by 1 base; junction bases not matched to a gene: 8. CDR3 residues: CASSPLGGISYEQYF. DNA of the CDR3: TGTGCCAGCAGCCCCCTGGGAGGGATATCCTACGAGCAGTACTTC.

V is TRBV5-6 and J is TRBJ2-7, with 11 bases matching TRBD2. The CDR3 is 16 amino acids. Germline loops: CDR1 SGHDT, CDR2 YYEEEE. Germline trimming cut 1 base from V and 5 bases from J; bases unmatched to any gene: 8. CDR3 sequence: CASSLFSGGANDEQYF. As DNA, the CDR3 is TGTGCCAGCAGCTTGTTTAGCGGGGGGGCCAACGACGAGCAGTACTTC.

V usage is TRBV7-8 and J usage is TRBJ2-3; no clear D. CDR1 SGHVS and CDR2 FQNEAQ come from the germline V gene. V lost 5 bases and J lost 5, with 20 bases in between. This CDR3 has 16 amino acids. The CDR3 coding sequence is TGTGCCAGCAGCCACCAGTGGGTAGCTGAGATAGATACGCAGTATTTT. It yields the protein CASSHQWVAEIDTQYF. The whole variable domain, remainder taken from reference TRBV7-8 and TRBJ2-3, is GAGVSQSPRYKVAKRGQDVALRCDPISGHVSLFWYQQALGQGPEFLTYFQNEAQLDKSGLPSDRFFAERPEGSVSTLKIQRTQQEDSAVYLCASSHQWVAEIDTQYFGPGTRLTVL.

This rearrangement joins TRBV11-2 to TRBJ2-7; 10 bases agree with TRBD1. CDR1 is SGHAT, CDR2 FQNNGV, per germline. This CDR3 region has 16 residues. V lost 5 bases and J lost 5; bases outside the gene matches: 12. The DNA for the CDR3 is TGTGCCAGCAGCCCCCCCCGGGACAGGGGCCCTGACGAGCAGTACTTC. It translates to CASSPPRDRGPDEQYF.

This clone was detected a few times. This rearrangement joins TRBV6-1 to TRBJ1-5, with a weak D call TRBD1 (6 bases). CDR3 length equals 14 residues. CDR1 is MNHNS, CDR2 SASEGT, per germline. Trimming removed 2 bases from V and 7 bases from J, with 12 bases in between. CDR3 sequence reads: CASSEMGAWQPQHF. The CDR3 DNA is TGTGCCAGCAGTGAAATGGGGGCCTGGCAGCCCCAGCATTTT.

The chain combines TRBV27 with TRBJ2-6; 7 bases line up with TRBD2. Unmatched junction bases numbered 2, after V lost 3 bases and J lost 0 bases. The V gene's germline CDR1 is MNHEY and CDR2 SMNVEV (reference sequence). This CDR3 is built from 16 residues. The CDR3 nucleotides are TGTGCCAGCAGTTTGGGGACTACCTCTGGGGCCAACGTCCTGACTTTC. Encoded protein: CASSLGTTSGANVLTF. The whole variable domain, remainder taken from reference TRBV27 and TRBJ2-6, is EAQVTQNPRYLITVTGKKLTVTCSQNMNHEYMSWYRQDPGLGLRQIYYSMNVEVTDKGDVPEGYKVSRKEKRNFPLILESPSPNQTSLYFCASSLGTTSGANVLTFGAGSRLTVL.

CDR3 in DNA: TGTGCCAGCAGAACACTACAGGGTTACGAGCAGTACTTC. This gives the protein CASRTLQGYEQYF. The chain combines TRBV6-5 with TRBJ2-5; a possible D gene is TRBD1 (6 bases). TRBJ2-7 explains the end of the DNA better; the J call may be wrong. This CDR3 contains 13 residues. Per germline, CDR1 MNHEY and CDR2 SVGAGI.

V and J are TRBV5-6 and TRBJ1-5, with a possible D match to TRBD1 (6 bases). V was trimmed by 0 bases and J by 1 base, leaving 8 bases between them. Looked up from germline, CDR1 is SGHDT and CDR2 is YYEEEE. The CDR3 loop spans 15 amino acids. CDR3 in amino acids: CASSLGQVSNQPQHF. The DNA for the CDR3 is TGTGCCAGCAGCTTGGGACAGGTGAGCAATCAGCCCCAGCATTTT.

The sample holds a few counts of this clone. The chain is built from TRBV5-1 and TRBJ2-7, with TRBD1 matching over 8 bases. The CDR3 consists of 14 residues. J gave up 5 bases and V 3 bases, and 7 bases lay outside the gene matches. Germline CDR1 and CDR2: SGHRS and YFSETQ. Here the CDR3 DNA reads TGCGCCAGCAGCTCCGAAGGACAGGGCAACGAGCAGTACTTC. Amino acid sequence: CASSSEGQGNEQYF.

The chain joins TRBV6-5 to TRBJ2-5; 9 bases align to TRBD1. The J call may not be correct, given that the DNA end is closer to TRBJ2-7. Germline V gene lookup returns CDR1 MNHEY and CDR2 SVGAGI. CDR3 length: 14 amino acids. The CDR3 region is CASSYGTGLYEQYF. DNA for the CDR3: TGTGCCAGCAGTTACGGGACAGGGCTCTACGAGCAGTACTTC.

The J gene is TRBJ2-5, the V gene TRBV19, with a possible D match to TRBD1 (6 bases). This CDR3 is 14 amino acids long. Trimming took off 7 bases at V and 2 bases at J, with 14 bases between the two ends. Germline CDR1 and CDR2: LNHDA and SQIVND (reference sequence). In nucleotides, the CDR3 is TGTGCCAGTAACAAAGGACAGTTTCAAGAGACCCAGTACTTC. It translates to CASNKGQFQETQYF.

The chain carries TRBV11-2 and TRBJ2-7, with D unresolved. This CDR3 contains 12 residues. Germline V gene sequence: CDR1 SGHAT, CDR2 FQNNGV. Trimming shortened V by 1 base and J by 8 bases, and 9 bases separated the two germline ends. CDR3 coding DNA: TGTGCCAGCAGCTTAGGTGGAGTCCAGCAGTACTTC. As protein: CASSLGGVQQYF.

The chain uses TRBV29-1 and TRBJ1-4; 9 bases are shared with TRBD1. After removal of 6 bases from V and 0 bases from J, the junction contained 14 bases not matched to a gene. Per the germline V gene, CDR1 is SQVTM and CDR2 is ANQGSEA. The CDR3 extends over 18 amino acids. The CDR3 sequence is CSVLGTGYPPATNEKLFF. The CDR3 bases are TGCAGCGTCCTGGGGACAGGGTACCCTCCCGCAACTAATGAAAAACTGTTTTTT.

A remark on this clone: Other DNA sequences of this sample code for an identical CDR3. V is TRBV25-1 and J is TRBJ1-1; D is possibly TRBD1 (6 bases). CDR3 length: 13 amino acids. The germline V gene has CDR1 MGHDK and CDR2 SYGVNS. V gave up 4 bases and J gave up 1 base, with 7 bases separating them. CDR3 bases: TGTGCCAGCAGTGGCAGGGGGAACACTGAAGCTTTCTTT. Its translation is CASSGRGNTEAFF.

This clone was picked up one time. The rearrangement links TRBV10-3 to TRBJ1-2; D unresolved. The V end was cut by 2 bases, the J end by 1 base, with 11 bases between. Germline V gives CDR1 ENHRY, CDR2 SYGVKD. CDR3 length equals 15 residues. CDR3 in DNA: TGTGCCATCAGTGAGACAGATTCTATTAACTATGGCTACACCTTC. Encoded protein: CAISETDSINYGYTF.

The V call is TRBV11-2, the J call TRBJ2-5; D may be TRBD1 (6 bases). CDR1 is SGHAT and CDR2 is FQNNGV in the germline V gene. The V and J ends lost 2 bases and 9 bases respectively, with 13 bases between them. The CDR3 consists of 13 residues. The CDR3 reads CASSLTGLGAQYF. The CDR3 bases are TGTGCCAGCAGCTTAACAGGGCTAGGGGCCCAGTACTTC.

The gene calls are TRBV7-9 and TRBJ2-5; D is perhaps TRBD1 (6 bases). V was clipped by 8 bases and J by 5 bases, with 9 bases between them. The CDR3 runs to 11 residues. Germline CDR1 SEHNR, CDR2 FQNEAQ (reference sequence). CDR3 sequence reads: CASQGMETQYF. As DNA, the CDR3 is TGTGCCAGCCAGGGGATGGAGACCCAGTACTTC.

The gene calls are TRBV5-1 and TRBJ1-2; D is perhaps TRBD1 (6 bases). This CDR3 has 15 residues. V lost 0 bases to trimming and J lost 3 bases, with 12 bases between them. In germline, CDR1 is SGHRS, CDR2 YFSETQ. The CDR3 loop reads CASSLGGGEHYGYTF. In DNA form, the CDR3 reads TGCGCCAGCAGCTTGGGAGGGGGTGAACACTATGGCTACACCTTC.

The CDR3 sequence is CSVDRGGTEAFF. The CDR3 nucleotides are TGCAGCGTTGACCGGGGTGGCACTGAAGCTTTCTTT. The chain couples TRBV29-1 to TRBJ1-1; D is unclear. CDR1 is SQVTM, CDR2 ANQGSEA, per germline. Trimming removed 3 bases at V and 4 bases at J, with 9 bases between. The CDR3 has 12 residues.